These T cell receptor beta chains were read from a single sample in a study of OX40 agonist ivuxolimab in advanced cancers. Only in-frame clones appear in the TCRdb table, and some are missing; sequencing was by immunoSEQ multiplex PCR. In the table there are some 68,000 clones, roughly four fifths of which are singletons. The sample consisted of CD4+ or CD8+ T cells sorted from blood, taken in a trial of the OX40 agonist ivuxolimab. These receptors were collected from an adult with an advanced solid tumor such as melanoma, head and neck, liver or kidney cancer. The CDR3 runs from the conserved cysteine through the conserved F or W.

TRBV7-8	TRBJ2-7	CASSRGGGSSYEQYF
TRBV10-3	TRBJ2-2	CAIRSGGHTGELFF
TRBV4-1	TRBJ2-3	CASSQLDRGQTTDTQYF
TRBV30	TRBJ2-3	CAWSVGQGWGTDTQYF
TRBV4-1	TRBJ1-2	CASSQGYTGFYGYTF
TRBV14	TRBJ1-5	CASSRDKGGPQHF
TRBV9	TRBJ2-5	CASSVDGGTGGGKTQYF
TRBV2	TRBJ2-3	CASRNWGGLRDGTQYF
TRBV11-2	TRBJ2-5	CASSLGVLAETQYF
TRBV2	TRBJ2-7	CASRPSGGAYEQYF
TRBV11-3	TRBJ2-4	CASSVQGAAKNIQYF
TRBV7-9	TRBJ2-3	CASSSPPNPDTQYF
TRBV10-3	TRBJ2-1	CAIRASSGGNEQFF
TRBV19	TRBJ1-2	CASSILGRGYGYTF
TRBV5-8	TRBJ2-6	CASERGANVLTF
TRBV28	TRBJ1-4	CASSLHTGRLNEKLFF
TRBV11-2	TRBJ1-4	CASSRLIQGSTNEKLFF